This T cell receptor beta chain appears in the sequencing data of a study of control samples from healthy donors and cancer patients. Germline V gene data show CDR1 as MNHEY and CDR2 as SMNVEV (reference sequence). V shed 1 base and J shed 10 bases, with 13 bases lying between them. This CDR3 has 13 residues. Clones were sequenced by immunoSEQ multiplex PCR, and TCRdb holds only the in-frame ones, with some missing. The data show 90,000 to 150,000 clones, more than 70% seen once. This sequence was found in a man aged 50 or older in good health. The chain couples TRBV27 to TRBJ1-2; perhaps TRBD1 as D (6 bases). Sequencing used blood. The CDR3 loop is CASSLFGQTPYTF. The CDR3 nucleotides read TGTGCCAGCAGTTTATTTGGACAGACCCCCTACACCTTC.